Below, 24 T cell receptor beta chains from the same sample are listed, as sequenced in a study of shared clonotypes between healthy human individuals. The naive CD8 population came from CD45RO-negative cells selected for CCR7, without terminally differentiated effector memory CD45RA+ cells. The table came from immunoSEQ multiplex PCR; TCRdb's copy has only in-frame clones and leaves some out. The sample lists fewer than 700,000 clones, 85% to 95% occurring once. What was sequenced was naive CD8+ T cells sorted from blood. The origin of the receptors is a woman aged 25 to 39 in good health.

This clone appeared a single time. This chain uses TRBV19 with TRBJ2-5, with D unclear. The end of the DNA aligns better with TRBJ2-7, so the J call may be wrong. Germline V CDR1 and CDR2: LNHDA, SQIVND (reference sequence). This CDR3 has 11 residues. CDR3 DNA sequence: TGTGCCAGTATGGGAACGGGCGAGCAGTACTTC. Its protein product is CASMGTGEQYF.

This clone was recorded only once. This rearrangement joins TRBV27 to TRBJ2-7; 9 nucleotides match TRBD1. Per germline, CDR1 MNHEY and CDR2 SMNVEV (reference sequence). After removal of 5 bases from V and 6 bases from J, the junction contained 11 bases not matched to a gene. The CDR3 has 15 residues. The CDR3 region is CASSGTGRGEREQYF. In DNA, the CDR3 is TGTGCCAGCAGTGGGACAGGGAGAGGGGAGCGCGAGCAGTACTTC.

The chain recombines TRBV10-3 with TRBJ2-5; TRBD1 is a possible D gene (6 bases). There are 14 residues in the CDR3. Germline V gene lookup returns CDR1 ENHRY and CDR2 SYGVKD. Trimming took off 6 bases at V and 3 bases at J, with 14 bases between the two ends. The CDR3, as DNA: TGTGCCATCAGGAGGGACGAGGGGGAAGAGACCCAGTACTTC. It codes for CAIRRDEGEETQYF.

CDR3 sequence: CASSQEFPSSYNEQFF. The CDR3 coding sequence is TGCGCCAGCAGCCAAGAGTTCCCGAGCTCCTACAATGAGCAGTTCTTC. The V and J genes are TRBV4-1 and TRBJ2-1; no definite D call. CDR3 length: 16 amino acids. CDR1 is MGHRA, CDR2 YSYEKL, per germline. The V end was cut by 0 bases, the J end by 0 bases, with 9 bases between.

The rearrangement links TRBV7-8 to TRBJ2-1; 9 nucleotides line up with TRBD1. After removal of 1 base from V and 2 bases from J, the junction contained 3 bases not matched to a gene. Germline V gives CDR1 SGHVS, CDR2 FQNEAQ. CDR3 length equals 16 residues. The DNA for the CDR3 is TGTGCCAGCAGCTTAGGGACAGGGGCCCCCTACAATGAGCAGTTCTTC. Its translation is CASSLGTGAPYNEQFF.

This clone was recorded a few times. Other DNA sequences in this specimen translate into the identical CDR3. This chain's CDR3 is CSVLRGNTEAFF. The CDR3 bases are TGCAGCGTCCTAAGAGGGAACACTGAAGCTTTCTTT. The genes are TRBV29-1 and TRBJ1-1, with no clear D. Germline values: CDR1 SQVTM, CDR2 ANQGSEA. This CDR3 is built from 12 residues. V lost 6 bases and J lost 1, with 9 bases in between.

The CDR3 DNA sequence: TGTGCCAGCAGTAGGGGGCCCAACTACGAGCAGTACTTC. Its translation: CASSRGPNYEQYF. The rearrangement uses TRBV11-2 and TRBJ2-7; 7 nucleotides agree with TRBD1. CDR1 SGHAT and CDR2 FQNNGV come from the germline V gene. The CDR3 extends over 13 amino acids. With 6 bases clipped from V and 3 bases from J, the junction kept 5 bases outside the gene matches.

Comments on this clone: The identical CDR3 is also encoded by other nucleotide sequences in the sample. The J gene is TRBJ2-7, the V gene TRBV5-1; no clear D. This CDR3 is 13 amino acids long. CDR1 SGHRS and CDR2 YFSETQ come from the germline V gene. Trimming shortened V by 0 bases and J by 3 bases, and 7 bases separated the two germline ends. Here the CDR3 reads CASSLVPDYEQYF. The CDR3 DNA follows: TGCGCCAGCAGCTTGGTGCCGGACTACGAGCAGTACTTC.

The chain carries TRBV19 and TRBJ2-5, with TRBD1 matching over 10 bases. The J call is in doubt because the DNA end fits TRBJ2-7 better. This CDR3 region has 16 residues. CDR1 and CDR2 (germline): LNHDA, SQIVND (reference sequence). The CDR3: CASSAVKGQGTYEQYF. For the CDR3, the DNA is TGTGCCAGTAGTGCGGTAAAGGGACAGGGGACGTACGAGCAGTACTTC.

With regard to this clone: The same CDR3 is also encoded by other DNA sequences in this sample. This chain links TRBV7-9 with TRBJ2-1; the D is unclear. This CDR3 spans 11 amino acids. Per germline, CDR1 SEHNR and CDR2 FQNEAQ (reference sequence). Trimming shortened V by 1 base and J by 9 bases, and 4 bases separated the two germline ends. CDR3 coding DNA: TGTGCCAGCAGCTTAGTTGGTGAGCAGTTCTTC. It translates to CASSLVGEQFF.

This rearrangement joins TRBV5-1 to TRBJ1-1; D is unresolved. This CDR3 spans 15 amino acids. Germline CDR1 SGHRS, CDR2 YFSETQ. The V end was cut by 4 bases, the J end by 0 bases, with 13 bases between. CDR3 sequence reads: CASSEGETMNTEAFF. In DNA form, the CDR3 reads TGCGCCAGCAGCGAGGGAGAGACAATGAACACTGAAGCTTTCTTT.

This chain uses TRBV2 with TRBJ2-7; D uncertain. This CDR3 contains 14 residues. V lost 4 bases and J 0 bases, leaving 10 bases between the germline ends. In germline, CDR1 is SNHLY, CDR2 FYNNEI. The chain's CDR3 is CASSVVISSYEQYF. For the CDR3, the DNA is TGTGCCAGCAGTGTGGTGATCAGCTCCTACGAGCAGTACTTC.

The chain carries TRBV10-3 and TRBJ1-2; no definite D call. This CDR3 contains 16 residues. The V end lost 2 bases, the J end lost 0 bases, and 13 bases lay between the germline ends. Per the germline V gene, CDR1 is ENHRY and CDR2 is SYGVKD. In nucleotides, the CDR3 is TGTGCCATCAGTGAGATAGGGAGCCCATCTAACTATGGCTACACCTTC. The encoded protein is CAISEIGSPSNYGYTF.

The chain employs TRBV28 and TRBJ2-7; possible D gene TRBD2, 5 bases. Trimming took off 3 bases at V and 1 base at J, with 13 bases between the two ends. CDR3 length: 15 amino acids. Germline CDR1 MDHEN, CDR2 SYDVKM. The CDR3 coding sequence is TGTGCCAGCAGTTTCTTCGCGGGTGGGTCCTACGAGCAGTACTTC. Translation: CASSFFAGGSYEQYF.

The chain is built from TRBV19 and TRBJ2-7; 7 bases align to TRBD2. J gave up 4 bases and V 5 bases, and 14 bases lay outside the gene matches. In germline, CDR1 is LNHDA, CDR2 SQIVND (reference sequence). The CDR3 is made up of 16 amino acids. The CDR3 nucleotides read TGTGCCAGTAGTGGGGGAGTGGCGGGAGATTATTACGAGCAGTACTTC. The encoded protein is CASSGGVAGDYYEQYF.

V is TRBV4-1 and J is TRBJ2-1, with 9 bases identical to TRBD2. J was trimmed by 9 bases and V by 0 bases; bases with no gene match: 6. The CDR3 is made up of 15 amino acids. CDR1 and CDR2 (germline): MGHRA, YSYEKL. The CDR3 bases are TGCGCCAGCAGCCAAGAGGGTAGCGGGAGTTTTGAGCAGTTCTTC. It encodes CASSQEGSGSFEQFF.

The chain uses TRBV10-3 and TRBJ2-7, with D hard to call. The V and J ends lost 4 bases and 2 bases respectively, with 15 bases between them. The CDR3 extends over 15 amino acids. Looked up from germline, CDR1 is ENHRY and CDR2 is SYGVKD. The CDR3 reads CAISAPVDETYEQYF. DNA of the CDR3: TGTGCCATCAGTGCCCCCGTGGACGAAACCTACGAGCAGTACTTC.

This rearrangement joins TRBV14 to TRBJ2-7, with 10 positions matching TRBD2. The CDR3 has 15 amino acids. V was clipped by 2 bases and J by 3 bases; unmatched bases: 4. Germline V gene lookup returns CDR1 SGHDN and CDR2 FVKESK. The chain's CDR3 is CASSQRGTSVYEQYF. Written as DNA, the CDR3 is TGTGCCAGCAGCCAACGAGGGACTAGCGTCTACGAGCAGTACTTC. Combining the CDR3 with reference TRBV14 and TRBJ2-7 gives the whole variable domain EAGVTQFPSHSVIEKGQTVTLRCDPISGHDNLYWYRRVMGKEIKFLLHFVKESKQDESGMPNNRFLAERTGGTYSTLKVQPAELEDSGVYFCASSQRGTSVYEQYFGPGTRLTVT.

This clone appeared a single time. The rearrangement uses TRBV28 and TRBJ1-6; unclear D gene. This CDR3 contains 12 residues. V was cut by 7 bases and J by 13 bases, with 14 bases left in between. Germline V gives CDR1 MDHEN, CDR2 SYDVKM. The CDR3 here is CASNNGGNPLHF. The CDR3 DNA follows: TGTGCCAGCAATAACGGAGGTAATCCCCTCCACTTT.

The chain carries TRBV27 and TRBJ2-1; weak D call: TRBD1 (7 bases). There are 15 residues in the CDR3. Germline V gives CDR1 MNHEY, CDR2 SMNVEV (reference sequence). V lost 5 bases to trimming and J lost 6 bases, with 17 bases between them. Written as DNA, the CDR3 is TGTGCCAGCAGTCTCCACAGGGGAGGCCTCAATGAGCAGTTCTTC. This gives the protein CASSLHRGGLNEQFF.

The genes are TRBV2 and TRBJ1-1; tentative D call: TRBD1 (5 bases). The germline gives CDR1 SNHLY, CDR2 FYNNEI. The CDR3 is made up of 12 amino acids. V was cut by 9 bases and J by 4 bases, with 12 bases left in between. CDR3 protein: CASQEGPTEAFF. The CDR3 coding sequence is TGTGCCAGTCAAGAGGGGCCCACTGAAGCTTTCTTT.

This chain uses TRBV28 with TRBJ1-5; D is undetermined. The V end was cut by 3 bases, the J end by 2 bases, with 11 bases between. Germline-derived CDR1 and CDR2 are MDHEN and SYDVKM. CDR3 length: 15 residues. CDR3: CASSFRGSGNQPQHF. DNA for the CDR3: TGTGCCAGCAGTTTTCGAGGGTCGGGCAATCAGCCCCAGCATTTT.

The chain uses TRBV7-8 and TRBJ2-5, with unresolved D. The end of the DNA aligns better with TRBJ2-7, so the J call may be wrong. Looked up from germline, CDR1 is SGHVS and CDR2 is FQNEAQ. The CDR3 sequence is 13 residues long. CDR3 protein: CASSLAISYEQYF. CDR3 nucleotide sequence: TGTGCCAGCAGCTTAGCAATCTCCTACGAGCAGTACTTC.

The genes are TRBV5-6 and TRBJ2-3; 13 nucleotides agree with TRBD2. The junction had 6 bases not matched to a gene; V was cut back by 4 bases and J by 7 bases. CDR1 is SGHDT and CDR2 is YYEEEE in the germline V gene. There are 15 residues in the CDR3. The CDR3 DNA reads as TGTGCCAGCAGCCCCGGGACTAGCGGGATTCATACGCAGTATTTT. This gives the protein CASSPGTSGIHTQYF. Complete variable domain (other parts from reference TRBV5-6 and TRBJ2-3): DAGVTQSPTHLIKTRGQQVTLRCSPKSGHDTVSWYQQALGQGPQFIFQYYEEEERQRGNFPDRFSGHQFPNYSSELNVNALLLGDSALYLCASSPGTSGIHTQYFGPGTRLTVL.